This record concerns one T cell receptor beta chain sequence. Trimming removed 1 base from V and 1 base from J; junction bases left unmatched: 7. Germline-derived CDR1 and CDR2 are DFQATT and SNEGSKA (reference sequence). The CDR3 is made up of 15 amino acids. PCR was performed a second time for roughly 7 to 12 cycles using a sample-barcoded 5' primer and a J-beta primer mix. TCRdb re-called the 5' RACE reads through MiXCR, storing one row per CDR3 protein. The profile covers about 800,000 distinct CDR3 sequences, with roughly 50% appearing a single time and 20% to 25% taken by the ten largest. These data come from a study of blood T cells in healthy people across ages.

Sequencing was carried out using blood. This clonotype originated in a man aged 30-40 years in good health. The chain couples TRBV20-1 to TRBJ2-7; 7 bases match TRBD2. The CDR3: CSARGREDVSYEQYF. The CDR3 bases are TGCAGTGCTAGAGGCCGGGAGGACGTATCCTACGAGCAGTACTTC.